The 24 T cell receptor beta chains below all came from one sample that was sequenced in a study of identifying expanded T cells in peripheral blood. Libraries were prepared by immunoSEQ multiplex PCR; TCRdb keeps only in-frame clonotypes and omits some of them. The sample records approximately 56,000 clones, around 82% being singletons. The sample comprised blood. The origin of the receptors is a person between 18 and 75 years old in good health.

This sequence joins TRBV5-6 and TRBJ1-2; D is unresolved. V lost 4 bases, J lost 0 bases, and 7 bases lay in between. The CDR3 covers 13 residues. Germline CDR1 SGHDT, CDR2 YYEEEE. CDR3 residues: CASSPSPNYGYTF. The CDR3 DNA reads TGTGCCAGCAGCCCCTCCCCTAACTATGGCTACACCTTC.

This chain joins TRBV9 and TRBJ2-1; weak D call: TRBD1 (5 bases). CDR1 is SGDLS and CDR2 is YYNGEE in the germline V gene. This CDR3 is 15 amino acids long. Trimming stripped 1 base from V and 6 bases from J, with 14 bases between. The CDR3 DNA follows: TGTGCCAGCAGCGTACGCAGGGTCGCCCGCAATGAGCAGTTCTTC. It codes for CASSVRRVARNEQFF.

The CDR3, as DNA: TGTGCCAGTAGTCCTGGGAATCTTCCACGGCTTGGCTACACCTTC. This translates into CASSPGNLPRLGYTF. The V call is TRBV19, the J call TRBJ1-2; no clear D. Trimming pared 5 bases from V and 7 bases from J, leaving 20 bases between. This CDR3 has 15 amino acids. Germline CDR1 LNHDA, CDR2 SQIVND (reference sequence).

V and J are TRBV7-2 and TRBJ2-5; 10 nucleotides align to TRBD2. Trimming cost V 5 bases and J 5 bases; bases outside gene matches: 17. Germline lookup yields CDR1 SGHTA and CDR2 FQGNSA. The length of the CDR3 is 18 residues. The CDR3 loop reads CASSRLAGGLVFGETQYF. Written as DNA, the CDR3 is TGTGCCAGCAGCCGACTAGCGGGTGGCTTAGTATTCGGGGAGACCCAGTACTTC.

V and J are TRBV9 and TRBJ2-1; the D is unclear. Trimming cost V 4 bases and J 0 bases, with 11 bases left between them. Per the germline V gene, CDR1 is SGDLS and CDR2 is YYNGEE. The CDR3 is 15 amino acids. CDR3 amino acids: CASSLDVSSYNEQFF. The CDR3 coding sequence is TGTGCCAGCAGCCTTGACGTCTCCTCCTACAATGAGCAGTTCTTC. Together with reference TRBV9 and TRBJ2-1, the CDR3 gives the full variable domain: DSGVTQTPKHLITATGQRVTLRCSPRSGDLSVYWYQQSLDQGLQFLIQYYNGEERAKGNILERFSAQQFPDLHSELNLSSLELGDSALYFCASSLDVSSYNEQFFGPGTRLTVL.

V gene TRBV11-3 combines with J gene TRBJ2-5, with 11 bases lining up with TRBD2. Trimming took 1 base from V and 6 from J; bases not matched to a gene: 7. Germline CDR1 SGHNT, CDR2 YENEEA. This CDR3 contains 16 residues. The CDR3 DNA reads TGTGCCAGCAGCTTAGTGGCTAGCGGGAGGTTGAAGACCCAGTACTTC. Translated: CASSLVASGRLKTQYF.

The chain carries TRBV7-9 and TRBJ2-5; D is possibly TRBD1 (5 bases). Germline lookup yields CDR1 SEHNR and CDR2 FQNEAQ (reference sequence). This CDR3 region has 15 residues. V was cut by 3 bases and J by 5 bases, with 16 bases left in between. The CDR3, as DNA: TGTGCCAGCAGCTTCTTGGGGCAGGGTGGGGAGACCCAGTACTTC. Its protein is CASSFLGQGGETQYF. The variable domain in full, completed from reference TRBV7-9 and TRBJ2-5, reads DTGVSQNPRHKITKRGQNVTFRCDPISEHNRLYWYRQTLGQGPEFLTYFQNEAQLEKSRLLSDRFSAERPKGSFSTLEIQRTEQGDSAMYLCASSFLGQGGETQYFGPGTRLLVL.

The rearrangement links TRBV7-2 to TRBJ1-2; D is perhaps TRBD1 (5 bases). Between the trimmed V and J ends, which lost 0 bases and 2 bases, there was a span of 10 bases. The CDR3 has 15 amino acids. Germline CDR1 and CDR2: SGHTA and FQGNSA. The CDR3 nucleotides are TGTGCCAGCAGCTTAGCAGGTGCAGGGAACTATGGCTACACCTTC. Residues: CASSLAGAGNYGYTF.

The genes are TRBV7-2 and TRBJ2-2, with no clear D. This CDR3 is 15 amino acids long. Germline assignment: CDR1 SGHTA and CDR2 FQGNSA. Trimming stripped 1 base from V and 1 base from J, with 7 bases between. CDR3 nucleotides: TGTGCCAGCAGCTTAGGTCCCGGGAACACCGGGGAGCTGTTTTTT. Amino acids: CASSLGPGNTGELFF. The full variable domain, completed using reference TRBV7-2 and TRBJ2-2, is GAGVSQSPSNKVTEKGKDVELRCDPISGHTALYWYRQSLGQGLEFLIYFQGNSAPDKSGLPSDRFSAERTGGSVSTLTIQRTQQEDSAVYLCASSLGPGNTGELFFGEGSRLTVL.

Only a few counts were recorded for this clone. The V gene is TRBV7-9, the J gene TRBJ1-5; 7 bases fit TRBD1. Germline V gives CDR1 SEHNR, CDR2 FQNEAQ (reference sequence). V lost 7 bases, J lost 0 bases, and 18 bases stayed unmatched. The CDR3 length is 19 residues. The CDR3 sequence is CASNTIRARTGNSNQPQHF. Here the CDR3 DNA reads TGTGCCAGCAACACTATTAGGGCGAGGACAGGTAATAGCAATCAGCCCCAGCATTTT.

This clone was picked up one time. The rearrangement joins TRBV27 to TRBJ2-5, with D tentatively TRBD1 (5 bases). CDR1 is MNHEY and CDR2 is SMNVEV in the germline V gene (reference sequence). Trimming cost V 4 bases and J 2 bases, with 11 bases left between them. The CDR3 totals 14 residues. This chain's CDR3 is CASSWGKRQETQYF. CDR3 nucleotides: TGTGCCAGCAGTTGGGGCAAGCGACAAGAGACCCAGTACTTC.

The chain is built from TRBV7-9 and TRBJ1-4; D remains unclear. The germline V and J ends were trimmed by 6 bases and 0 bases, with 14 bases remaining between them. The CDR3 contains 16 residues. The V gene's germline CDR1 is SEHNR and CDR2 FQNEAQ (reference sequence). The CDR3, as DNA: TGTGCCAGCAGTTCATACGACGGACCAACTAATGAAAAACTGTTTTTT. Its translation: CASSSYDGPTNEKLFF.

The chain carries TRBV7-2 and TRBJ1-1; no clear D. The V end was cut by 5 bases, the J end by 0 bases, with 10 bases between. Germline CDR1 SGHTA, CDR2 FQGNSA. The CDR3 contains 14 residues. CDR3 DNA sequence: TGTGCCAGCAGCCACGGTTTGGTGAACACTGAAGCTTTCTTT. Translation gives CASSHGLVNTEAFF. The full variable domain, rest sourced from reference TRBV7-2 and TRBJ1-1, is GAGVSQSPSNKVTEKGKDVELRCDPISGHTALYWYRQSLGQGLEFLIYFQGNSAPDKSGLPSDRFSAERTGGSVSTLTIQRTQQEDSAVYLCASSHGLVNTEAFFGQGTRLTVV.

This clone was found once. The V call is TRBV19, the J call TRBJ2-3; the match to TRBD2 covers 10 bases. V was pared by 7 bases and J by 3 bases, with 13 bases of the junction left unmatched. CDR1 LNHDA and CDR2 SQIVND come from the germline V gene (reference sequence). This CDR3 contains 17 residues. The CDR3 loop reads CASTPPPGSGRTDTQYF. CDR3 in DNA: TGTGCCAGTACCCCACCCCCGGGTAGCGGGAGGACAGATACGCAGTATTTT.

The count of this clone is one. The rearrangement joins TRBV28 to TRBJ2-1, with 8 bases lining up with TRBD1. Looked up from germline, CDR1 is MDHEN and CDR2 is SYDVKM. J gave up 6 bases and V 4 bases, and 11 bases lay outside the gene matches. There are 16 residues in the CDR3. Written as DNA, the CDR3 is TGTGCCAGCAGTTCCGCCGGGACAGGAGTCTCCAATGAGCAGTTCTTC. Amino acid sequence: CASSSAGTGVSNEQFF.

DNA for the CDR3: TGTGCCAGCAGCCTCGCGGGAAGCCAAGAGACCCAGTACTTC. Encoded protein: CASSLAGSQETQYF. The chain is built from TRBV6-5 and TRBJ2-5; D perhaps matches TRBD2 (6 bases). The CDR3 loop spans 14 amino acids. V was cut by 6 bases and J by 1 base, with 12 bases left in between. Germline V CDR1 and CDR2: MNHEY, SVGAGI.

The genes are TRBV4-2 and TRBJ2-3; TRBD2 agrees at 15 bases. Losses at the gene ends were 4 bases for V and 4 bases for J; bases not matched to a gene: 6. Germline V lookup: CDR1 LGHNA, CDR2 YNFKEQ. The CDR3 has 17 amino acids. The CDR3 reads CASSPRTSGGAADTQYF. The CDR3 coding sequence is TGTGCCAGCAGCCCGAGGACTAGCGGGGGGGCGGCAGATACGCAGTATTTT.

The chain has TRBV7-2 and TRBJ1-2; TRBD1 might be the D (6 bases). This CDR3 region has 15 residues. The V gene lost 7 bases and the J gene lost 2 bases, with 17 bases spanning the gap. Germline CDR1 SGHTA, CDR2 FQGNSA. The CDR3 DNA is TGTGCCAGCACCCAATTCCCGACAGGAAACTATGGCTACACCTTC. This translates into CASTQFPTGNYGYTF.

The chain joins TRBV5-4 to TRBJ1-6; 9 bases agree with TRBD1. Per the germline V gene, CDR1 is SGHNT and CDR2 is YYREEE (reference sequence). After removal of 4 bases from V and 9 bases from J, the junction contained 8 bases not matched to a gene. The CDR3 runs to 15 residues. This chain's CDR3 is CASSAGTGSGSPLHF. In nucleotides, the CDR3 is TGTGCCAGCAGCGCCGGGACAGGGAGCGGTTCACCCCTCCACTTT.

The chain recombines TRBV28 with TRBJ2-7; D not resolved. The CDR3 is made up of 11 amino acids. CDR1 and CDR2 (germline): MDHEN, SYDVKM. V was cut by 5 bases and J by 4 bases, with 6 bases left in between. In DNA, the CDR3 is TGTGCCAGCAGTCAGCAATACGAGCAGTACTTC. This encodes CASSQQYEQYF.

This chain links TRBV7-9 with TRBJ2-3, with D perhaps given as TRBD1 or TRBD2 (6 bases each). The CDR3 is 17 amino acids. Germline CDR1 SEHNR, CDR2 FQNEAQ (reference sequence). V shed 5 bases and J shed 3 bases, with 21 bases lying between them. The CDR3, as DNA: TGTGCCAGCAGCCTCGTCGGGGGCCGCTCCTGGACAGATACGCAGTATTTT. Protein sequence: CASSLVGGRSWTDTQYF.

This chain connects TRBV4-1 to TRBJ1-2; a weak D match, TRBD1 (6 bases). CDR1 is MGHRA and CDR2 is YSYEKL in the germline V gene. V shed 6 bases and J shed 3 bases, with 11 bases lying between them. The CDR3 extends over 13 amino acids. In nucleotides, the CDR3 is TGCGCCAGCAGTTCACAGGGATACTATGGCTACACCTTC. Translating gives CASSSQGYYGYTF.

The rearrangement joins TRBV30 to TRBJ1-1, with TRBD1 as a possible D gene (6 bases). Germline CDR1 reads GTSNPN; CDR2 reads SVGIG (reference sequence). The CDR3 is 17 residues long. The germline V and J ends were trimmed by 4 bases and 0 bases, with 21 bases remaining between them. The CDR3, as DNA: TGTGCCTGGAAGAGGGCCAACGGGGGCAGTCTGAACACTGAAGCTTTCTTT. The encoded protein is CAWKRANGGSLNTEAFF.

This clone has more than one count but fewer than ten. CDR3 nucleotide sequence: TGTGCCAGCAGTTTCCGGCGCTCGGACCCAAATCAGCCCCAGCATTTT. Its translation: CASSFRRSDPNQPQHF. The V call is TRBV27, the J call TRBJ1-5; no firm D call. This CDR3 is 16 amino acids long. V was trimmed by 3 bases and J by 4 bases, leaving 16 bases between them. Germline V lookup: CDR1 MNHEY, CDR2 SMNVEV (reference sequence).